This entry describes one TCR beta chain. This clonotype has at least ten counts. Its antigen target is currently unknown. There are no base qualities to consult, and no much larger clone falls within one base. Set within a cohort of healthcare workers in London, UK, this nested case-control study involved weekly PCR testing of nasopharyngeal swabs along with blood sampling. Healthcare workers were recruited between 23 and 31 March 2020, during the week of the UK lockdown, and were followed weekly for up to roughly 15 weeks. The CDR3, from cysteine to phenylalanine, totals 14 residues. Only the CDR3 portion is preserved as DNA: 42 bases, with reading frame beginning at the first base. The V end gives up 5 bases and the J end 4 bases, leaving 4 bases in the junction not matched to a gene. From the germline V gene (reference sequence), CDR1 is DFQATT and CDR2 is SNEGSKA. The sample is drawn from a study of early T cells in non-severe SARS-CoV-2 infection (dated by TCRdb to about 2021). Regarding the research as a whole: Bulk RNA from unsorted whole blood was used for TCR sequencing, so alpha and beta chains could not be paired.

The protocol used for the library was 5' RACE. TCRdb lists the instrument as NextSeq 500. To correct for sequencing error and PCR bias, the TCR library protocol tagged individual cDNA molecules with unique molecular identifiers. Both TCR alpha and beta chains were sequenced, and tight co-correlation was observed between alpha and beta sequence abundances in each sample. Turning to the authors' computational methods: Decombinator V4 was used to annotate TCR sequences for V gene, J gene and CDR3. TCRs were defined as expanded if a significant change between any two time points was detected under a Poisson model with p below 0.0001. Abundances of TCRs were expressed as counts per million after normalisation to the total number of TCRs sequenced in each sample. TRAV1-2 paired with TRAJ12, TRAJ20 or TRAJ33 defined MAIT TCRs, while TRAV10 paired with TRAJ18 defined iNKT TCRs. VDJdb, accessed on 1 November 2021, was searched for TCRs annotated for CMV, EBV and SARS-CoV-2, and TCRs annotated for more than one antigen were excluded. The public reads were reprocessed in TCRdb via fastp at Q25 and MiXCR, keeping in-frame beta chains. CDR3 protein duplicates are merged, each entry listing the most common genes and DNA. The V and J calls were not made by the authors but by TCRdb's processing. The sample table records roughly 26,000 distinct CDR3 sequences; under 5% of these occur just once. The top ten clones comprise more than 5.5% of the sample.

Broader findings and caveats from the paper: VDJdb matching was skewed toward anti-spike CD8 responses, so virus-specific expansions were likely underestimated and private and CD4 specificities were missed.

The chain is encoded by TRBV20-1 joined to TRBJ2-2; TRBD1 matches 10 bases in the middle. Sequencing input: whole blood. The receptor comes from an adult who was a healthcare worker with PCR-confirmed SARS-CoV-2 infection or an uninfected control (not recorded which). The CDR3 region has the sequence CSADRGRGTGELFF. The nucleotide sequence is given as TGCAGTGCTGACAGGGGGCGGGGCACCGGGGAGCTGTTTTTT.